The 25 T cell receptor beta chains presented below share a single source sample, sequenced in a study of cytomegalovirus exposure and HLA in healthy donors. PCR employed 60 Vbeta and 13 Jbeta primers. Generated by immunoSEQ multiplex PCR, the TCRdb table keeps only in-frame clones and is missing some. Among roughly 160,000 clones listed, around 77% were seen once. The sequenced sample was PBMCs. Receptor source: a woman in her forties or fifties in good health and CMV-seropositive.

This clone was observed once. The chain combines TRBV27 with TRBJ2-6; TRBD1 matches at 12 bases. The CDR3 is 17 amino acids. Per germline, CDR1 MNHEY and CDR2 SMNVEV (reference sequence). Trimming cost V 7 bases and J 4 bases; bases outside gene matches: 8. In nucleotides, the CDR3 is TGTGCCAGCAACCCGGGACAGGGGGCGTCAGGGGCCAACGTCCTGACTTTC. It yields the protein CASNPGQGASGANVLTF.

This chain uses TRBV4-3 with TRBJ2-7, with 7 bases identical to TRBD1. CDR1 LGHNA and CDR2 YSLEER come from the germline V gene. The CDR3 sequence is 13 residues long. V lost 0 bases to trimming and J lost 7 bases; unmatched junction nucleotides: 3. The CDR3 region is CASSQDADREQYF. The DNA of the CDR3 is TGCGCCAGCAGCCAAGATGCGGACAGGGAGCAGTACTTC.

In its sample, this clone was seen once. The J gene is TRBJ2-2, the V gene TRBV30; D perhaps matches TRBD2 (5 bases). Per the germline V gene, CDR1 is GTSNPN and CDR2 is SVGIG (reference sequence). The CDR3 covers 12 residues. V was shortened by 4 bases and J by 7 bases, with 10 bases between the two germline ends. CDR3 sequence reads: CAWTLGGGELFF. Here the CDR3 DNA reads TGTGCCTGGACCCTAGGAGGCGGGGAGCTGTTTTTT.

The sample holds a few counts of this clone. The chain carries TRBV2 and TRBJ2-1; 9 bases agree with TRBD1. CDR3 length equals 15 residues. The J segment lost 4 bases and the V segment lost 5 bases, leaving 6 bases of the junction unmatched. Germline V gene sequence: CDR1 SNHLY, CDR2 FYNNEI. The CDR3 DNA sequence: TGTGCCAGCAGTTTCGGGACAGGGACTTACAATGAGCAGTTCTTC. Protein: CASSFGTGTYNEQFF.

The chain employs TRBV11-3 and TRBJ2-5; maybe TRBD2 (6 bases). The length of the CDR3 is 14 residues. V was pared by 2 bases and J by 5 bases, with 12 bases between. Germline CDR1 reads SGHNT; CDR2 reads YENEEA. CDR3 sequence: CASSLFGGKETQYF. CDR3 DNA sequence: TGTGCCAGCAGCTTATTCGGGGGAAAGGAGACCCAGTACTTC.

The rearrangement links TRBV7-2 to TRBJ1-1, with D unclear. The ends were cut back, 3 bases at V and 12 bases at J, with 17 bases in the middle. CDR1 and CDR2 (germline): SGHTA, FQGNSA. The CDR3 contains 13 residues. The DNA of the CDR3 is TGTGCCAGCAGCTTGGAAATGAGGGCGCGGACTTTCTTT. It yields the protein CASSLEMRARTFF.

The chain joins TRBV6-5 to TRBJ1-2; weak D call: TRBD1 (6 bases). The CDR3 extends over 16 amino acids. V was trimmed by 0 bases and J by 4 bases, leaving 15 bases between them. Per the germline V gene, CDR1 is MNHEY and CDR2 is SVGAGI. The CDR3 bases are TGTGCCAGCAGTTACTCCTACAAGGTGGACAGCTATGGCTACACCTTC. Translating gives CASSYSYKVDSYGYTF.

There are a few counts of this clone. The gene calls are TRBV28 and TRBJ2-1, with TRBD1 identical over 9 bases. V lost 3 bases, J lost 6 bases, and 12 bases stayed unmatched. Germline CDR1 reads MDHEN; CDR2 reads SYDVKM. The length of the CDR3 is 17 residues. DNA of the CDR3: TGTGCCAGCAGTTTTCAAGCCGGGACAGGGCGCGTCAATGAGCAGTTCTTC. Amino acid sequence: CASSFQAGTGRVNEQFF.

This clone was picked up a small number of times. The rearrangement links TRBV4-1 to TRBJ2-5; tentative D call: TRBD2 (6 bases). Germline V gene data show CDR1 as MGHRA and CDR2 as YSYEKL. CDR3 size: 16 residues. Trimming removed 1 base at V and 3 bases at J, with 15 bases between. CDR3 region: CASSQGGVSTKETQYF. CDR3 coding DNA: TGCGCCAGCAGCCAAGGGGGGGTGTCGACGAAAGAGACCCAGTACTTC.

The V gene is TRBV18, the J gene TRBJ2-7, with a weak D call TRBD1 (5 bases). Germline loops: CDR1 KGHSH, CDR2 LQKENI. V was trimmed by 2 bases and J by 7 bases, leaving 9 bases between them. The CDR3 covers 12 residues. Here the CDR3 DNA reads TGTGCCAGCTCACCAACGACAGAAGAGCAGTACTTC. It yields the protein CASSPTTEEQYF.

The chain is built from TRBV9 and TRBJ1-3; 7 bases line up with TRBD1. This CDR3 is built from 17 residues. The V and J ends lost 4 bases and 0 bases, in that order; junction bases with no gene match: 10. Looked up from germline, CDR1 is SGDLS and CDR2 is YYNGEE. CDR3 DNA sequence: TGTGCCAGCAGCCTAGGACAGGTCAGCAACTCTGGAAACACCATATATTTT. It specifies CASSLGQVSNSGNTIYF.

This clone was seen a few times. CDR3: CASSPMGQGSDTQYF. The CDR3 coding sequence is TGTGCCAGCAGCCCGATGGGACAGGGGTCAGATACGCAGTATTTT. The chain has TRBV11-2 and TRBJ2-3; 10 bases map to TRBD1. Per the germline V gene, CDR1 is SGHAT and CDR2 is FQNNGV. This CDR3 spans 15 amino acids. V lost 5 bases to trimming and J lost 4 bases; unmatched junction nucleotides: 6.

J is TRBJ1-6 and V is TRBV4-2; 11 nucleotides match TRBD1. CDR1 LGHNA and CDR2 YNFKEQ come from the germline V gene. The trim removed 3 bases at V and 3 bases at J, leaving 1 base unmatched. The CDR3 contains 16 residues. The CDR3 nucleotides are TGTGCCAGCAGCCAGGGGACAGGGGGCTATAATTCACCCCTCCACTTT. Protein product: CASSQGTGGYNSPLHF.

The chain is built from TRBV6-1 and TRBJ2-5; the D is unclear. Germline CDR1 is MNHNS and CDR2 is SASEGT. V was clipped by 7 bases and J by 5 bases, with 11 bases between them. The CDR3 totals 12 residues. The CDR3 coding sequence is TGTGCCAGCACCCCCCCGGAGGAGACCCAGTACTTC. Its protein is CASTPPEETQYF.

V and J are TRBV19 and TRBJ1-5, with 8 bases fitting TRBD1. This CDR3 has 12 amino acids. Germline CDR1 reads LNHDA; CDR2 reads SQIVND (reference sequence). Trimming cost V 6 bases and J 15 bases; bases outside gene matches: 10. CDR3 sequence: CASSGQGRLRHF. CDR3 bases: TGTGCCAGTAGCGGACAGGGCAGGCTACGGCATTTT.

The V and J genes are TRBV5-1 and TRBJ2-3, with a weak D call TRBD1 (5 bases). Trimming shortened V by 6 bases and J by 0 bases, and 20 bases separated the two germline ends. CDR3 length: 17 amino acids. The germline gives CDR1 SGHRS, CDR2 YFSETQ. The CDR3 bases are TGCGCCAGCACCCTTCGAGGTACAGGAGTCAGCACAGATACGCAGTATTTT. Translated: CASTLRGTGVSTDTQYF.

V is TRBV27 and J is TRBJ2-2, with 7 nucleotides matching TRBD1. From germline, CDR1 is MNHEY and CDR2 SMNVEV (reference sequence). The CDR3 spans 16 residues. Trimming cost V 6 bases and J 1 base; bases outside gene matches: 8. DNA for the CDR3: TGTGCCAGCAGCCCTTCCGGGACAGTGAACACCGGGGAGCTGTTTTTT. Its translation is CASSPSGTVNTGELFF.

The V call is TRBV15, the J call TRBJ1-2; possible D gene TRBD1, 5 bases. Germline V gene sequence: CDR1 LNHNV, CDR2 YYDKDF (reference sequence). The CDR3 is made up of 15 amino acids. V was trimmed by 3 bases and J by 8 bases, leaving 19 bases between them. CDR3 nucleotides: TGTGCCACCAGCAGCCGGGACTCTCGAAAGGAGGGCTACACCTTC. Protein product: CATSSRDSRKEGYTF.

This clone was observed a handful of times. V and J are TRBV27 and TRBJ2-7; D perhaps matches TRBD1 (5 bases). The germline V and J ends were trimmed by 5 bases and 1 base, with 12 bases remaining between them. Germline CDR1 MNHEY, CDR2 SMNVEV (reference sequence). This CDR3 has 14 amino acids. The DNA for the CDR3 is TGTGCCAGCAGTCCCAGACAGATTTCCTACGAGCAGTACTTC. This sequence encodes CASSPRQISYEQYF.

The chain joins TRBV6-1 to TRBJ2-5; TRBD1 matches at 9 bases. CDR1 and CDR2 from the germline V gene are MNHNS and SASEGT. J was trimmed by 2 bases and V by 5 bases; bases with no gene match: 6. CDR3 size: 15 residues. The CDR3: CASSSDRGTQETQYF. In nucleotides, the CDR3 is TGTGCCAGCAGTTCGGACAGGGGCACACAAGAGACCCAGTACTTC.

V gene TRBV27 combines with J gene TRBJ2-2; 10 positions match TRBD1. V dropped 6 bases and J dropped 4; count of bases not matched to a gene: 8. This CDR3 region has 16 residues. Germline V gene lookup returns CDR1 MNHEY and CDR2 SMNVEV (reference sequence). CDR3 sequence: CASSTDRGPGTGELFF. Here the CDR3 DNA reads TGTGCCAGCAGCACAGACAGGGGGCCCGGCACCGGGGAGCTGTTTTTT.

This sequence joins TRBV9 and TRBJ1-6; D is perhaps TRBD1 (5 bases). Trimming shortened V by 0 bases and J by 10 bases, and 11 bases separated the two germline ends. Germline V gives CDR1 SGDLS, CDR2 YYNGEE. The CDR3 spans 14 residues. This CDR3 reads CASSVGQKNSPLHF. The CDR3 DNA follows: TGTGCCAGCAGCGTAGGACAGAAAAACTCACCCCTCCACTTT.

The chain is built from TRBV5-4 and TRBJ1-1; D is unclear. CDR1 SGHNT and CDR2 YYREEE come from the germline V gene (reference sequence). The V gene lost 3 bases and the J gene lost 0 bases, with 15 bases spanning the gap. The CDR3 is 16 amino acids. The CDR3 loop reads CASSSKSTVLNTEAFF. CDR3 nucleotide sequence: TGTGCCAGCAGCTCCAAGAGTACAGTCCTGAACACTGAAGCTTTCTTT.

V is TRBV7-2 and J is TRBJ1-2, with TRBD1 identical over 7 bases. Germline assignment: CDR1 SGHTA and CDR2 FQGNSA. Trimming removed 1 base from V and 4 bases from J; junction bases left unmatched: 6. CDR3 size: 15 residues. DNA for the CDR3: TGTGCCAGCAGCTTAGGGTTGACAGGGTTCTATGGCTACACCTTC. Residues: CASSLGLTGFYGYTF.

CDR3 nucleotides: TGTGCCAGCAGCCGGACAGGGACCTATGGCTACACCTTC. Translated, it gives CASSRTGTYGYTF. The chain carries TRBV4-2 and TRBJ1-2; TRBD1 aligns across 8 bases. Germline V CDR1 and CDR2: LGHNA, YNFKEQ. The CDR3 spans 13 residues. V shed 4 bases, J shed 4 bases, and the junction held 2 bases outside the gene matches.